The clone carrying this T cell receptor (beta chain) was seen a few times. The antigen is undetermined. The data were produced by immunoSEQ multiplex PCR, yet TCRdb's version contains in-frame clones alone and is incomplete. The sample lists fewer than 130,000 clones, about 92% occurring once. CDR1 is MNHEY and CDR2 is SVGAGI in the germline V gene. Deletions cut 4 bases from V and 8 bases from J, with 20 bases between. CDR3 length equals 15 residues. The entry originates in a study of OX40 agonist ivuxolimab in advanced cancers. Blood draws occurred at baseline, cycle 4 day 1, and cycle 7 day 1. Study conclusions and caveats: The study found among the lowest clonal expansion in partial responders at 0.1-3.0 mg/kg.

Specimen: CD4+ or CD8+ T cells sorted from blood, collected in a trial of the OX40 agonist ivuxolimab. This sequence originates from an adult with an advanced solid tumor such as melanoma, head and neck, liver or kidney cancer. This chain joins TRBV6-5 and TRBJ1-2; maybe TRBD1 (6 bases). DNA for the CDR3: TGTGCCAGCAGTTTACTCGAAGGCAGGGGCCAGGGCTACACCTTC. Its protein is CASSLLEGRGQGYTF.